This T cell receptor (beta chain) was observed in a study of identical twins. TCRdb passed the 5' RACE reads through MiXCR, listing each CDR3 protein once. The sample gives 500,000 to 600,000 distinct CDR3 sequences, about 20% of which show up once; 0.75% to 0.95% is in the top ten. A few counts support this clonotype. The CDR3 is 14 residues long. V was trimmed by 3 bases and J by 2 bases, leaving 10 bases between them. Germline loops: CDR1 SEHNR, CDR2 FQNEAQ (reference sequence). Separately, the same data were catalogued under a study of T cells expressing NK-cell markers.

The TCR comes from a woman aged 18-29 years in good health. This chain joins TRBV7-9 and TRBJ1-2; D possibly corresponds to TRBD1 (6 bases). The material sequenced was CD4+ T cells sorted from blood. This CDR3 reads CASSFQGPNYGYTF. The DNA of the CDR3 is TGTGCCAGCAGCTTTCAGGGGCCGAACTATGGCTACACCTTC.